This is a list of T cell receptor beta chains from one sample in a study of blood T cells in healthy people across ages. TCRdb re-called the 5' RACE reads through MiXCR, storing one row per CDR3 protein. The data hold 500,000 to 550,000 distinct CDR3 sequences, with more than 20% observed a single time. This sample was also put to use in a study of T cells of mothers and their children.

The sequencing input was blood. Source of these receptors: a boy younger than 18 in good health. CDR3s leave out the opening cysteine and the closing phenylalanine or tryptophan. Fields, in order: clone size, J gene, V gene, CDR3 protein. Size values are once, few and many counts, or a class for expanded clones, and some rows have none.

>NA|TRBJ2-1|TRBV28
ASSLPGTGSNEQF
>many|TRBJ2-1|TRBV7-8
ASATDRTYNEQF
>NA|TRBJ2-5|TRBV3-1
ASSLSGTGVSETQY
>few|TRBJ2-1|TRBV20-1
SAKGLAGAYNEQF
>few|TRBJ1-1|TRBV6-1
ASSEPDTDAEAF
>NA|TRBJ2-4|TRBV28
ASSSPPSDGNIQY
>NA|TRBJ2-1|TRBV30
AWNPGSVAQF
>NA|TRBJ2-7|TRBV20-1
SARVRVTYEQY
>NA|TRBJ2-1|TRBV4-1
ASSQDPGADNEQF
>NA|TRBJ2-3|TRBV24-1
ATSERTIDTQY
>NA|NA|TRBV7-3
ASSSSDYEQY
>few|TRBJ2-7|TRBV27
ASRGLSYYEQY
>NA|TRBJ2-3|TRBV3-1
ASSLLHPGSDTQY
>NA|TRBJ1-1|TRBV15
ATSRDHGGTEAF
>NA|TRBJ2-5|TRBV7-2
ASSLLAGYETQY
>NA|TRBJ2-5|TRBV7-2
ASTYGGTQY
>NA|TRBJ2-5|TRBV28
ASTPGRQETQY
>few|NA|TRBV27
ASSSYGYEQY
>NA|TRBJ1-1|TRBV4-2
ASSQEGGGRNTEAF
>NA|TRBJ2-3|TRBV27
ASSFVLAGGHITDTQY
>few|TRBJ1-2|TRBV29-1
SGGLTGGDYGYT
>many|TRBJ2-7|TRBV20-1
SASPGPSYEQY
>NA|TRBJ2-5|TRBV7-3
ASSLTSGRETQY
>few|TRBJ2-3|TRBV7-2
ASSLGTKDTQY
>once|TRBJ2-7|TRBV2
ASSPQGQSEQY
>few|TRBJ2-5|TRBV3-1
ASSQEQGFEETQY
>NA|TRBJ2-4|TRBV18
ASLEGRAKNTQY
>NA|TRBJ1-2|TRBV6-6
ASSKLPYGYT
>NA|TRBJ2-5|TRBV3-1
ASNHRGKAQETQY
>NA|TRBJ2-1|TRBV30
AWSPPGRGANNEQF
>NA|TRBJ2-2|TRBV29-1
SVAPTGATGELF
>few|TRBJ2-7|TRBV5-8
ASSPLAGAHEQY
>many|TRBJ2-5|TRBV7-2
ASRAPTYQETQY
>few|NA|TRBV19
ASRGPPVDEQF
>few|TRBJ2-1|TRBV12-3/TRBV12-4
ASSFVPGTSGTDEQF
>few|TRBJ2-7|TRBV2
ASSEDETTYEQY
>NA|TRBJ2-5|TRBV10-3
AISGTGKQETQY
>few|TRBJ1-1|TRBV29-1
SAEGAAMNTEAF
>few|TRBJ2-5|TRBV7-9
ASSRTGGPETQY
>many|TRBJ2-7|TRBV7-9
ASSLEVSYEQY